The 6 T cell receptor beta chains below come from one sample, sequenced in a study of beta chain features in type 1 diabetes. The study, taken as a whole, reports: A moderate, significant TCRB CDR3 shortening appeared in type 1 diabetes across four CD4+ subsets.

The study reverse transcribed the entire isolated RNA, so it sequenced expressed TCRB transcripts. The assay was immunoSEQ multiplex PCR, and TCRdb's table has in-frame clones only and misses some. The sample comprises some 52,000 clones, roughly 41% of which are singletons, and about 1.5% rests with the top ten. Their specific antigens are unknown. The source material was Tregs from blood. The source of these receptors is a man aged 25 to 45 with type 1 diabetes.

This clone came up a few times. This chain joins TRBV9 and TRBJ2-1, with a weak D call TRBD2 (5 bases). Trimming removed 2 bases from V and 10 bases from J, with 13 bases in between. The CDR3 has 13 residues. CDR1 and CDR2 (germline): SGDLS, YYNGEE. CDR3 nucleotide sequence: TGTGCCAGCAGCGTGTCATCCCGGAGGGAGCAGTTCTTC. Protein sequence: CASSVSSRREQFF.

The chain joins TRBV7-2 to TRBJ1-2, with 8 bases that match TRBD1. The CDR3 is 13 residues long. Germline V lookup: CDR1 SGHTA, CDR2 FQGNSA. The ends lost 7 bases at V and 8 bases at J; junction bases unmatched: 9. CDR3 sequence: CASTRDRQDGYTF. The CDR3 DNA follows: TGTGCCAGCACCCGGGACAGGCAAGACGGCTACACCTTC.

This sequence joins TRBV18 and TRBJ1-4; 7 bases are shared with TRBD1. The CDR3 runs 14 residues. The V gene end was trimmed by 8 bases and the J gene end by 3 bases; junction bases not matched to a gene: 6. CDR1 is KGHSH and CDR2 is LQKENI in the germline V gene. CDR3 DNA: TGTGCCAGCAGCGACAGGGTTCCTAATGAAAAACTGTTTTTT. Its protein is CASSDRVPNEKLFF.

The chain couples TRBV4-2 to TRBJ2-3, with D uncertain. V lost 1 base and J 4 bases, leaving 9 bases between the germline ends. The length of the CDR3 is 14 residues. Germline V gene sequence: CDR1 LGHNA, CDR2 YNFKEQ. CDR3 nucleotide sequence: TGTGCCAGCAGCCAAGTTTCGGTAGCAGATACGCAGTATTTT. This gives the protein CASSQVSVADTQYF.

The genes are TRBV5-1 and TRBJ2-1; 7 nucleotides match TRBD2. CDR1 and CDR2 (germline): SGHRS, YFSETQ. The CDR3 spans 15 residues. Germline trimming cut 0 bases from V and 7 bases from J; bases unmatched to any gene: 7. In DNA form, the CDR3 reads TGCGCCAGCAGCTTGGGACTAGCAGTCTGGAATGAGCAGTTCTTC. It is translated as CASSLGLAVWNEQFF.

This clone was seen a handful of times. Relative to the germline gene, one junction end is altered; a read error may explain this. The genes are TRBV7-8 and TRBJ1-2, with TRBD1 as a possible D gene (6 bases). Germline CDR1 SGHVS, CDR2 FQNEAQ. The CDR3 contains 12 residues. This CDR3 reads CATSRGADGYTF. The CDR3 DNA reads as TGTGCCACCAGCCGGGGGGCGGATGGCTACACCTTC.